A selection of T cell receptor beta chains follows, all from one sample in a study of blood T cell repertoires in COVID-19. Method: immunoSEQ multiplex PCR; TCRdb's copy keeps in-frame clones and lacks some. The repertoire has about 140,000 clones, just under 90% of them found once; the top ten carry more than 3.5%. Source material: peripheral blood. These receptors were taken from a woman aged 40 to 50 with acute or convalescent COVID-19. Each CDR3 is given with its conserved first and last residue. A D gene is named only where the DNA matches it firmly. A row's size may be missing; if present it is once, few, many or a size class.

size: NA
D: NA
V: TRBV12-3/TRBV12-4
J: TRBJ2-7
DNA: TGTGCCAGCAAGACACAGGGTTCCTACGAGCAGTACTTC
CDR3: CASKTQGSYEQYF

size: few
D: NA
V: TRBV3-1/TRBV3-2
J: TRBJ1-1
DNA: TGTGCCAGCAGCCAAGGAGGGAGGTTGGCTGAAGCTTTCTTT
CDR3: CASSQGGRLAEAFF

size: NA
D: NA
V: TRBV3-1/TRBV3-2
J: TRBJ1-2
DNA: TGTGCCAGCAGCCAAACCGGACTTTTGAATGGCTACACCTTC
CDR3: CASSQTGLLNGYTF

size: NA
D: NA
V: TRBV4-3
J: TRBJ1-1
DNA: TGCGCCAGCAGCCAAAGGACTCCCGGGAGGAATGAAGCTTTCTTT
CDR3: CASSQRTPGRNEAFF

size: NA
D: TRBD1
V: TRBV25-1
J: TRBJ2-7
DNA: TGTGCCAGCAGACGGACAGGTACCTACGAGCAGTACTTC
CDR3: CASRRTGTYEQYF

size: NA
D: NA
V: TRBV19
J: TRBJ1-1
DNA: TGTGCCAGTAGTATAGAGGGAGTCACTGAAGCTTTCTTT
CDR3: CASSIEGVTEAFF

size: NA
D: NA
V: TRBV3-1/TRBV3-2
J: TRBJ2-5
DNA: TGTGCCAGCAGCCAAGATTTTCCGGAGGCCCAGTACTTC
CDR3: CASSQDFPEAQYF

size: NA
D: TRBD2
V: TRBV10-3
J: TRBJ2-3
DNA: TGTGCCATCAGTGAGTCCCTGGGGTTAGCGGGGGATTCGTTTAGGACAGATACGCAGTATTTT
CDR3: CAISESLGLAGDSFRTDTQYF

size: NA
D: NA
V: TRBV6-6
J: TRBJ1-2
DNA: TGTGCCAGCAGTACCGGGATTCGCTATGGCTACACCTTC
CDR3: CASSTGIRYGYTF

size: NA
D: NA
V: TRBV30
J: TRBJ1-2
DNA: TGTGCCTGGAGCCTGGGGGGGGCGAACTATGGCTACACCTTC
CDR3: CAWSLGGANYGYTF

size: NA
D: NA
V: TRBV5-1
J: TRBJ1-2
DNA: TGCGCCAGCAGCTTGGATGGACAGTCTAACTATGGCTACACCTTC
CDR3: CASSLDGQSNYGYTF

size: NA
D: TRBD1
V: TRBV7-9
J: TRBJ2-1
DNA: TGTGCCAGCAGCATCAGGGGACAGGGGAGTAATGAGCAGTTCTTC
CDR3: CASSIRGQGSNEQFF

size: NA
D: TRBD1
V: TRBV2
J: TRBJ1-3
DNA: TGTGCCAGCAGTGAACGACAGGGAAGGTCAGGATATTCTGGAAACACCATATATTTT
CDR3: CASSERQGRSGYSGNTIYF

size: NA
D: NA
V: TRBV29-1
J: TRBJ2-3
DNA: TGCAGCGTTGGCGGTCAAGCAGATACGCAGTATTTT
CDR3: CSVGGQADTQYF

size: NA
D: NA
V: TRBV18
J: TRBJ2-5
DNA: TGTGCCAGCTCACCAGGCAGGGTGGGAGAGACCCAGTACTTC
CDR3: CASSPGRVGETQYF

size: NA
D: TRBD2
V: TRBV10-3
J: TRBJ2-7
DNA: TGTGCCATCAGTGACACTAGCGGGAGACCCTACGAGCAGTACTTC
CDR3: CAISDTSGRPYEQYF

size: NA
D: TRBD1
V: TRBV30
J: TRBJ1-1
DNA: TGTGCCTGCCAACCCAACGACAGGGGCAGGAACACTGAAGCTTTCTTT
CDR3: CACQPNDRGRNTEAFF

size: NA
D: NA
V: TRBV28
J: TRBJ1-5
DNA: TGTGCCAGCAGTCCCCCGGGACTGATCAATCAGCCCCAGCATTTT
CDR3: CASSPPGLINQPQHF

size: NA
D: TRBD2
V: TRBV5-1
J: TRBJ2-2
DNA: TGCGCCAGCAGCTTTGGACTAGCGGGAATCATAAACGGGGAGCTGTTTTTT
CDR3: CASSFGLAGIINGELFF

size: NA
D: NA
V: TRBV2
J: TRBJ1-2
DNA: TGTGCCAGCAATAGGGGTAACTATGGCTACACCTTC
CDR3: CASNRGNYGYTF

size: NA
D: NA
V: TRBV6-6
J: TRBJ1-5
DNA: TGTGCCAGCCAGAGGACCGGGGAAGAGAATCAGCCCCAGCATTTT
CDR3: CASQRTGEENQPQHF

size: NA
D: TRBD2
V: TRBV28
J: TRBJ2-7
DNA: TGTGCCAGCAGTTTCCCTAGCGGTGGCGAGCAGTACTTC
CDR3: CASSFPSGGEQYF

size: NA
D: TRBD2
V: TRBV7-2
J: TRBJ2-7
DNA: TGTGCCAGCAGCGATGGGACTAGCGGTACCTACGAGCAGTACTTC
CDR3: CASSDGTSGTYEQYF

size: NA
D: NA
V: TRBV5-8
J: TRBJ1-5
DNA: TGTGCCAGCAGCTTCTCGGTGGGCCTCAATCAGCCCCAGCATTTT
CDR3: CASSFSVGLNQPQHF

size: NA
D: NA
V: TRBV5-1
J: TRBJ2-7
DNA: NA
CDR3: CASSFGPGQTYEQYF

size: NA
D: TRBD1
V: TRBV6-5
J: TRBJ1-1
DNA: TGTGCCAGCAGTCCCCAGGGGGGAAGGACTGAAGCTTTCTTT
CDR3: CASSPQGGRTEAFF

size: NA
D: NA
V: TRBV4-3
J: TRBJ1-6
DNA: TGCGCCAGCAGCTTAGCTGCGAGCGCGGGGATCTATAATTCACCCCTCCACTTT
CDR3: CASSLAASAGIYNSPLHF

size: NA
D: NA
V: TRBV5-4
J: TRBJ1-4
DNA: TGTGCCAGCAGCTTGGCCGGTATCGGTAATGAAAAACTGTTTTTT
CDR3: CASSLAGIGNEKLFF

size: NA
D: TRBD1
V: TRBV18
J: TRBJ1-1
DNA: TGTGCCAGCTCAGGCCGGGACAGGGTCACTGAAGCTTTCTTT
CDR3: CASSGRDRVTEAFF

size: NA
D: TRBD2
V: TRBV19
J: TRBJ2-7
DNA: TGTGCCAGTACTCCAACTAGCGGGGCCCTCTACGAGCAGTACTTC
CDR3: CASTPTSGALYEQYF

size: NA
D: TRBD2
V: TRBV4-3
J: TRBJ2-4
DNA: TGCGCCAGCAGCCAAGAATGGCTAGCGGGGGGGATTCAGTACTTC
CDR3: CASSQEWLAGGIQYF

size: NA
D: TRBD2
V: TRBV7-3
J: TRBJ2-1
DNA: TGTGCCAGCAGCTTACAAGCGGGAGGGCCGGATGAGCAGTTCTTC
CDR3: CASSLQAGGPDEQFF

size: NA
D: TRBD1
V: TRBV6-5
J: TRBJ1-5
DNA: TGTGCCAGCACCGGGACAGGGGGACAGCCCCAGCATTTT
CDR3: CASTGTGGQPQHF

size: once
D: NA
V: TRBV7-2
J: TRBJ1-3
DNA: TGTGCCAGCAGCTTAGCGCGGGGCAGCTCTGGAAACACCATATATTTT
CDR3: CASSLARGSSGNTIYF

size: NA
D: TRBD1
V: TRBV28
J: TRBJ1-5
DNA: TGTGCCAGCAGTTTAGAGGACAGGGCACAAAATCAGCCCCAGCATTTT
CDR3: CASSLEDRAQNQPQHF

size: few
D: TRBD1
V: TRBV4-1
J: TRBJ2-7
DNA: TGCGCCAGCAGCAGGGTGGGGACAGCTTCCTACGAGCAGTACTTC
CDR3: CASSRVGTASYEQYF

size: NA
D: NA
V: TRBV4-2
J: TRBJ1-3
DNA: TGTGCCAGCAGCCAAGATAGACTCTTTGGAAACACCATATATTTT
CDR3: CASSQDRLFGNTIYF

size: few
D: TRBD2
V: TRBV2
J: TRBJ2-1
DNA: TGTGCCAGCAGTGTGGCTACCGGGACTAGCGGGAGCAATGAGCAGTTCTTC
CDR3: CASSVATGTSGSNEQFF

size: NA
D: TRBD1
V: TRBV19
J: TRBJ1-1
DNA: TGTGCCAGTAGTATAGATGACAGGGCCACTGAAGCTTTCTTT
CDR3: CASSIDDRATEAFF

size: NA
D: TRBD2
V: TRBV19
J: TRBJ2-2
DNA: TGTGCCAGTAGTCCCCGGGGGGTAGGGGCCGGGGAGCTGTTTTTT
CDR3: CASSPRGVGAGELFF

size: NA
D: NA
V: TRBV18
J: TRBJ2-2
DNA: TGTGCCAGCTCACCCCGACCAGGGACCGGGGAGCTGTTTTTT
CDR3: CASSPRPGTGELFF

size: NA
D: TRBD2
V: TRBV5-1
J: TRBJ2-1
DNA: TGCGCCAGCAGCTGGGCTAGCGGGAGGACCAATGAGCAGTTCTTC
CDR3: CASSWASGRTNEQFF

size: NA
D: TRBD2
V: TRBV4-3
J: TRBJ2-3
DNA: TGCGCCAGCAGCCAGGTTCGACTAGCGGGTATCAGCACAGATACGCAGTATTTT
CDR3: CASSQVRLAGISTDTQYF

size: NA
D: NA
V: TRBV7-3
J: TRBJ2-3
DNA: TGTGCCAGCAGCTTAGGAGCGCCCGGCACAGATACGCAGTATTTT
CDR3: CASSLGAPGTDTQYF

size: NA
D: NA
V: TRBV7-9
J: TRBJ2-1
DNA: TGTGCCAGCAGCTTAGGGCAGGGCTCCTACAATGAGCAGTTCTTC
CDR3: CASSLGQGSYNEQFF

size: NA
D: TRBD1
V: TRBV6-5
J: TRBJ1-1
DNA: TGTGCCAGCAGTTACTCGCAGGGGGTGAACTCTGAAGCTTTCTTT
CDR3: CASSYSQGVNSEAFF

size: NA
D: TRBD1
V: TRBV5-1
J: TRBJ1-5
DNA: TGCGCCAGCAGCTCGGGACAGCTAGGCAATCAGCCCCAGCATTTT
CDR3: CASSSGQLGNQPQHF